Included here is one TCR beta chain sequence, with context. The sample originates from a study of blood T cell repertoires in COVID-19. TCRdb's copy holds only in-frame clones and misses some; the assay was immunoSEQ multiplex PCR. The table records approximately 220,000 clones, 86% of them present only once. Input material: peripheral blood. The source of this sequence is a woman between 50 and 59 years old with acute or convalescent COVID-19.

The CDR3, as DNA: TGTGCCACCAGCAGATTTTCTCTAACCGGGACAGGGGGCGCTGGCTACACCTTC. This translates into CATSRFSLTGTGGAGYTF. The V and J genes are TRBV15 and TRBJ1-2, with TRBD1 matching 12 bases. Unmatched junction bases numbered 14, after V lost 2 bases and J lost 7 bases. CDR1 is LNHNV, CDR2 YYDKDF, per germline (reference sequence). The CDR3 runs to 18 residues. Drawing the rest from reference TRBV15 and TRBJ1-2, the complete variable domain is DAMVIQNPRYQVTQFGKPVTLSCSQTLNHNVMYWYQQKSSQAPKLLFHYYDKDFNNEADTPDNFQSRRPNTSFCFLDIRSPGLGDTAMYLCATSRFSLTGTGGAGYTFGSGTRLTVV.